Reported below is one T cell receptor beta chain. Antigen: not known. The sample holds other DNA sequences that translate to the same CDR3. These data come from a study of graft-versus-host responses after intestinal transplantation. CDR1 is SGHDN, CDR2 FVKESK, per germline. The CDR3 runs 13 residues. V lost 1 base and J 2 bases, leaving 5 bases between the germline ends. TCRdb's copy holds only in-frame clones and misses some; the assay was immunoSEQ multiplex PCR. The table includes roughly 97,000 clones, roughly 87% detected once. This material consisted of unstimulated CD4+ T cells sorted from spleen or lymph node cells, taken before intestinal transplant. The source of this sequence is a human donor who received an intestinal transplant. The chain links TRBV14 to TRBJ1-2; no definite D call. The CDR3 is CASSQGRNYGYTF. CDR3 bases: TGTGCCAGCAGCCAAGGCAGGAACTATGGCTACACCTTC.